This T cell receptor (beta chain) was sequenced in a study of sequential checkpoint blockade in melanoma. Between the trimmed V and J ends, which lost 5 bases and 1 base, there was a span of 17 bases. The CDR3 covers 15 residues. Germline CDR1 is SQVTM and CDR2 is ANQGSEA. Treatment defined: randomized to nivolumab then ipilimumab (arm A) or the reverse (arm B). DNA-damaging chemotherapy had not been given to any patient beforehand. Profiled with immunoSEQ multiplex PCR; TCRdb holds only in-frame clones, not every one. The sample has 16,000 or so clones, 85% to 95% seen once. The V and J genes are TRBV29-1 and TRBJ1-1; D possibly corresponds to TRBD1 (6 bases). The starting material was CD8+ T cells sorted from blood (inferred from file names), obtained from a patient given nivolumab and ipilimumab in sequence. The sequence derives from a human donor with melanoma. CDR3 nucleotide sequence: TGCAGCGTTCCCCGTAGGGGGGGTTGGAACACTGAAGCTTTCTTT. Translating gives CSVPRRGGWNTEAFF.